This T cell receptor (beta chain) was obtained from a study of blood T cell repertoires in COVID-19. Across the whole study: Samples came from the United States, Italy and Spain, spanning acute and convalescent COVID-19.

The ends were cut back, 6 bases at V and 6 bases at J, with 13 bases in the middle. The CDR3 totals 13 residues. Germline CDR1 reads LNHDA; CDR2 reads SQIVND (reference sequence). Profiling relied on immunoSEQ multiplex PCR, and the TCRdb table lists in-frame clones only, not all of them. The table shows about 150,000 clones, with 85% to 90% occurring only once. The TCR was taken from a woman younger than 45 with acute COVID-19. The chain links TRBV19 to TRBJ2-3, with D perhaps matching TRBD2 (6 bases). Sequencing used PBMCs or T cells enriched from blood (not recorded which). The CDR3: CASRRGSGDTQYF. The CDR3 DNA reads as TGTGCCAGTAGACGGGGGTCCGGGGATACGCAGTATTTT.